A selection of T cell receptor beta chains follows, all from one sample in a study of blood T cells in healthy people across ages. TCRdb redid the calling of the 5' RACE reads with MiXCR, one entry per CDR3 protein. This table holds some 710,000 distinct CDR3 sequences, about half found once. Sequenced: blood. The receptors derive from a man of 80 years or more in good health. Each CDR3 is given with its conserved first and last residue. The order of the fields is V gene, clone size, D gene, J gene, CDR3 DNA, CDR3 protein. A D gene is named only where the DNA matches it firmly. Clone size is not always given. Where it is, it says once, few, many or a class for expanded clones.

V: TRBV5-1; size: NA; D: NA; J: TRBJ2-5; DNA: TGCGCCAGCAGCCGGGAACCGGGACTCTTAGGGGAGCAGTACTTC; CDR3: CASSREPGLLGEQYF
V: TRBV12-3/TRBV12-4; size: NA; D: NA; J: TRBJ1-5; DNA: TGTGCCAGCAGTCCGACATTTTTCAGCCAGCCCCAGCATTTT; CDR3: CASSPTFFSQPQHF
V: TRBV15; size: NA; D: NA; J: TRBJ2-1; DNA: TGTGCCACCAGCAGAGTTCAGAGCTCCTACAATGAGCAGTTCTTC; CDR3: CATSRVQSSYNEQFF
V: TRBV18; size: NA; D: NA; J: TRBJ2-2; DNA: TGTGCCAGCTCACCAAGGGCCCCAACCCTAACGAACACCGGGGAGCTGTTTTTT; CDR3: CASSPRAPTLTNTGELFF
V: TRBV5-1; size: NA; D: NA; J: TRBJ2-7; DNA: TGCGCCAGCAGCTTATTACGGAGCAGCAACGAGCAGTACTTC; CDR3: CASSLLRSSNEQYF
V: TRBV12-3/TRBV12-4; size: NA; D: TRBD1; J: TRBJ1-1; DNA: TGTGCCAGCAGTCGGACAGGAGCTGAAGCTTTCTTT; CDR3: CASSRTGAEAFF
V: TRBV5-1; size: NA; D: NA; J: TRBJ1-1; DNA: TGCGCCAGCAGTCGACAGGTCAACACTGAAGCTTTCTTT; CDR3: CASSRQVNTEAFF
V: TRBV15; size: NA; D: NA; J: TRBJ2-3; DNA: TGTGCCACCAGCAGAGTAACAGGCCCAGATACGCAGTATTTT; CDR3: CATSRVTGPDTQYF
V: TRBV5-1; size: many; D: TRBD1; J: TRBJ2-1; DNA: TGCGCCAGCAGCTCCGCCGGACAGGTACCCGGTGAGCAGTTCTTC; CDR3: CASSSAGQVPGEQFF
V: TRBV29-1; size: NA; D: NA; J: TRBJ1-4; DNA: TGCAGCGCCCTATCGGGGCAGGGTGAAAAACTGTTTTTT; CDR3: CSALSGQGEKLFF
V: TRBV20-1; size: few; D: TRBD2; J: TRBJ2-5; DNA: TGCAGTGCTGGACGGGCTAGCGGGCGACCAGAGACCCAGTACTTC; CDR3: CSAGRASGRPETQYF
V: TRBV4-1; size: NA; D: TRBD2; J: TRBJ2-5; DNA: TGCGCCAGCAGCCAAGATGAAGCATCGGGAGGTTCGGAGACCCAGTACTTC; CDR3: CASSQDEASGGSETQYF
V: TRBV28; size: NA; D: NA; J: TRBJ2-2; DNA: TGTGCCACCCACCGTAACACCGGGGAGCTGTTTTTT; CDR3: CATHRNTGELFF
V: TRBV20-1; size: NA; D: TRBD1; J: TRBJ1-5; DNA: TGCAGTGCCTGGACAGGGTCGGGACTTAGCAATCAGCCCCAGCATTTT; CDR3: CSAWTGSGLSNQPQHF
V: TRBV12-3/TRBV12-4; size: NA; D: NA; J: TRBJ2-3; DNA: TGTGCCAGCAAAAAACTAATCACAGATGCGCAGTATTTT; CDR3: CASKKLITDAQYF
V: TRBV20-1; size: few; D: NA; J: TRBJ2-7; DNA: TGCAGTGCTAGAGATCAAGTCTACAGTTCAGGCGAGCAGTACTTC; CDR3: CSARDQVYSSGEQYF
V: TRBV28; size: NA; D: TRBD1; J: TRBJ2-1; DNA: TGTGCCAGCAGTGATCCGGGACAGGGTGGGGATGAGCAGTTCTTC; CDR3: CASSDPGQGGDEQFF
V: TRBV11-3; size: NA; D: NA; J: TRBJ2-3; DNA: TGTGCCAGCAGCTTTAATTACGGTAGTACAGATACGCAGTATTTT; CDR3: CASSFNYGSTDTQYF
V: TRBV13; size: NA; D: NA; J: TRBJ2-5; DNA: TGTGCCAGCAGCTTAGGGAAAGCAGAGACCCAGTACTTC; CDR3: CASSLGKAETQYF
V: TRBV20-1; size: NA; D: NA; J: TRBJ2-1; DNA: TGCAGTGCTAGAGATCAAGCCCCTGGGGCAGAGACCCAGTTCTTC; CDR3: CSARDQAPGAETQFF
V: TRBV6-1; size: NA; D: TRBD2; J: TRBJ2-5; DNA: TGTGCCCGCAGCCACGGACTAGCCGAGACCCAGTACTTC; CDR3: CARSHGLAETQYF
V: TRBV7-3; size: NA; D: TRBD2; J: TRBJ2-6; DNA: TGTGCCAGCAGCCCGGGGGGTTTTTATTCTGGGGCCAACGTCCTGACTTTC; CDR3: CASSPGGFYSGANVLTF
V: TRBV10-3; size: few; D: TRBD2; J: TRBJ2-3; DNA: TGTGCCATCTCCCGGAGCGGGAGTGGAGGGACAGATACGCAGTATTTT; CDR3: CAISRSGSGGTDTQYF
V: TRBV7-2; size: NA; D: NA; J: TRBJ1-1; DNA: TGTGCCAGCAGTCTGACAGAGAACACTGGAGCTTTCTTT; CDR3: CASSLTENTGAFF
V: TRBV12-3/TRBV12-4; size: NA; D: NA; J: TRBJ2-7; DNA: TGTGCCAGCGTTGACCCCCTAAAGCAGTACTTC; CDR3: CASVDPLKQYF
V: TRBV7-6; size: NA; D: TRBD1; J: TRBJ1-5; DNA: TGTGCCAGCAGCTTAGTCACAGGGGGAAATCAGCCCCAGCATTTT; CDR3: CASSLVTGGNQPQHF
V: TRBV20-1; size: once; D: NA; J: TRBJ1-1; DNA: TGCAGTGCTCTATCAGCTTTGAACACTGAAGCTTTCTTT; CDR3: CSALSALNTEAFF
V: TRBV7-2; size: NA; D: NA; J: TRBJ2-1; DNA: TGTGCCAGCAGCTTAGAAATGGGGGGCACCCCTTACAATGAGCAGTTCTTC; CDR3: CASSLEMGGTPYNEQFF
V: TRBV5-6; size: NA; D: NA; J: TRBJ2-2; DNA: TGTGCCAGCAGCTTGCGGGCTAGCGCCGGGGAGCTGTTTTTT; CDR3: CASSLRASAGELFF
V: TRBV20-1; size: NA; D: TRBD2; J: TRBJ2-1; DNA: TGCAGTGCTATCCTAGCGGGACTCTTCAATGAGCAGTTCTTC; CDR3: CSAILAGLFNEQFF
V: TRBV7-3; size: NA; D: TRBD2; J: TRBJ2-6; DNA: TGTGCCAGCAGCATCCTAGGGGAGGGGTCTGGGGCCAACGTCCTGACTTTC; CDR3: CASSILGEGSGANVLTF
V: TRBV7-2; size: NA; D: NA; J: TRBJ2-7; DNA: TGTGCCAGCAGCTCCTCGACAGGCGTACAATACGAGCAGTACTTC; CDR3: CASSSSTGVQYEQYF
V: TRBV29-1; size: few; D: TRBD1; J: TRBJ2-5; DNA: TGCAGCGTTGAAGCCAGGGACAGCCAAGAGACCCAGTACTTC; CDR3: CSVEARDSQETQYF